This T cell receptor (beta chain) is from a study of T and B cells in COVID-19 patients. General observations from the study: Patients with COVID-19 reportedly showed strongly skewed T cell receptor beta variable and joining gene usage.

From blood, about 240-550 ng of genomic DNA served as TRB template. Multiplex PCR with BIOMED2 TRB-A/B primer pools amplified TRB rearrangements. In TCRdb, the multiplex PCR reads were re-called with MiXCR into one record per CDR3 protein. The sample yields 5,500 to 8,000 distinct CDR3 sequences, around 30% seen once. The sample holds a few counts of this clonotype. Its specificity is unknown. The length of the CDR3 is 18 residues. The ends lost 4 bases at V and 1 base at J; junction bases unmatched: 7. Germline CDR1 reads SGHRS; CDR2 reads YFSETQ. Sequenced: blood. The clonotype originates from a human donor who had recovered from COVID-19. V is TRBV5-1 and J is TRBJ2-1; TRBD2 matches 14 bases. The CDR3 is CASSRLAGGPESYNEQFF. The CDR3 DNA reads TGCGCCAGCAGCCGACTAGCGGGGGGGCCGGAGTCCTACAATGAGCAGTTCTTC.